This entry is about one TCR beta chain. This record comes from a study of cytomegalovirus exposure and HLA in healthy donors. V was shortened by 9 bases and J by 3 bases, with 9 bases between the two germline ends. CDR1 and CDR2 (germline): MNHNS, SASEGT. CDR3 length equals 12 residues. Some clones are missing from TCRdb's copy, which holds only in-frame ones; the method was immunoSEQ multiplex PCR. The table has roughly 120,000 clones, 88% seen once. The sequence was collected from a man aged 18 to 30 in good health and CMV-seronegative. The chain is built from TRBV6-1 and TRBJ1-5; D is uncertain. Sequenced material: PBMCs. The CDR3 sequence is CASGEHNQPQHF. The CDR3 DNA sequence: TGTGCCAGTGGGGAGCACAATCAGCCCCAGCATTTT.